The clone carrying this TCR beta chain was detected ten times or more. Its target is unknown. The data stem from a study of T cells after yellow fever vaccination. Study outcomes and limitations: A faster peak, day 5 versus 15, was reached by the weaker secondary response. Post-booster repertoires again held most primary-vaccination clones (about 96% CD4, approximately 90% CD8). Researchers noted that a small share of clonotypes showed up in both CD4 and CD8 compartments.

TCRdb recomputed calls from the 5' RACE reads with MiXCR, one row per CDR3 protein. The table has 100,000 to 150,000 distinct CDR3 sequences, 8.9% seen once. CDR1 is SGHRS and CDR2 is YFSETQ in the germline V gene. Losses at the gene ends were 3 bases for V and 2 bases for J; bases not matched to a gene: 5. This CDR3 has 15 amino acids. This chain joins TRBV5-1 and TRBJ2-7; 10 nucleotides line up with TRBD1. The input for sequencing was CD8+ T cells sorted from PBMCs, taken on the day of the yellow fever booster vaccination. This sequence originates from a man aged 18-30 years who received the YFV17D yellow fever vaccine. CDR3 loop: CASSSGQGLPYEQYF. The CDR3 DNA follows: TGCGCCAGCAGCTCGGGACAGGGGCTACCCTACGAGCAGTACTTC. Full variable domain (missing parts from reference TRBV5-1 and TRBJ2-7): KAGVTQTPRYLIKTRGQQVTLSCSPISGHRSVSWYQQTPGQGLQFLFEYFSETQRNKGNFPGRFSGRQFSNSRSEMNVSTLELGDSALYLCASSSGQGLPYEQYFGPGTRLTVT.